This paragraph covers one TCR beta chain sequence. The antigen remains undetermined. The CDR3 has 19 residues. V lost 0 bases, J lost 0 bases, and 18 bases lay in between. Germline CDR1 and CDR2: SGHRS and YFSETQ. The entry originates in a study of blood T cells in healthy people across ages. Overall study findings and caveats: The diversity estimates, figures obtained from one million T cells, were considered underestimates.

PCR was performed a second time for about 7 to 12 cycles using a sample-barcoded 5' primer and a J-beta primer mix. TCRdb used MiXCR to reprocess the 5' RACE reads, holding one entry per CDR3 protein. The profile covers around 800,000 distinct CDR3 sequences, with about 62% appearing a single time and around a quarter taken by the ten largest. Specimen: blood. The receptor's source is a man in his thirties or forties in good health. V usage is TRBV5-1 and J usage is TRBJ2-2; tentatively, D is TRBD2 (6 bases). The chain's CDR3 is CASSLVGGGRSANTGELFF. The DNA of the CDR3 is TGCGCCAGCAGCTTGGTGGGCGGAGGGAGAAGCGCGAACACCGGGGAGCTGTTTTTT.